A single sample gave rise to the 4 T cell receptor beta chains below, sequenced in a study of regulatory T cells in long-lasting Graves disease. The TCR beta library used iRepertoire HTBI primers with Arm-PCR amplification of CDR3. TCRdb re-analysed the multiplex PCR reads in MiXCR, keeping a single row per CDR3 protein. Of 360,000 or so distinct CDR3 sequences in the sample, 16% were seen once. Time point meaning: newly diagnosed GD, antithyroid drugs for less than 3 months. Preparation of the TCR library used RNA extracted from PBMCs. The same data also contributed to another study, on T cells in Graves' hyperthyroidism and ophthalmopathy.

This material consisted of peripheral blood mononuclear cells (PBMCs), taken at new diagnosis, from a patient treated with antithyroid drugs. These receptor sequences come from a woman aged 18-29 years with Graves disease.

The chain uses TRBV12-3 or TRBV12-4 and TRBJ1-5; D is unresolved. Trimming removed 7 bases at V and 9 bases at J, with 4 bases between. The CDR3 totals 9 residues. CDR3 sequence reads: CASTSPQHF. The DNA of the CDR3 is TGTGCCAGCACTTCGCCCCAGCATTTT.

This clonotype was recorded at least ten times. The gene calls are TRBV7-3 and TRBJ2-5, with 9 positions matching TRBD1. The CDR3 runs to 15 residues. From germline, CDR1 is SGHTA and CDR2 FQGTGA. J gave up 4 bases and V 5 bases, and 8 bases lay outside the gene matches. The CDR3 nucleotides are TGTGCCAGCAGCCCCGGGACAGGGCCATCAGAGACCCAGTACTTC. The encoded protein is CASSPGTGPSETQYF.

This clonotype was recorded at least ten times. This chain links TRBV12-3 or TRBV12-4 with TRBJ1-3; D perhaps matches TRBD1 (5 bases). The length of the CDR3 is 14 residues. Trimming took off 6 bases at V and 4 bases at J, with 13 bases between the two ends. CDR3 nucleotides: TGTGCCAGCAGCCCTTACAGGACGGGAAACACCATATATTTT. Protein product: CASSPYRTGNTIYF.

This clonotype was seen repeatedly, ten times or more. This chain connects TRBV11-2 to TRBJ2-2, with D perhaps matching TRBD1 (6 bases). The CDR3 loop spans 16 amino acids. V was shortened by 1 base and J by 0 bases, with 9 bases between the two germline ends. Germline CDR1 reads SGHAT; CDR2 reads FQNNGV. Written as DNA, the CDR3 is TGTGCCAGCAGCTTAGGGAGGACAGCGAACACCGGGGAGCTGTTTTTT. Its translation is CASSLGRTANTGELFF.